This TCR beta chain derives from a study of T cells in Graves' hyperthyroidism and ophthalmopathy (dated by TCRdb to between 2018 and 2021). In terms of the full investigation: Peripheral blood was collected at initial diagnosis, before any treatment. To identify TCR V-J signatures that set the groups apart, the researchers used a discovery cohort of about a hundred patients, made up of 40 to 45 with Graves' ophthalmopathy and about 55 with stable Graves' hyperthyroidism. Whether ophthalmopathy could be predicted prospectively was tested in an independent validation cohort made up of 18 to 20 hyperthyroidism patients plus 17 patients who later progressed to ophthalmopathy. The roughly 99 discovery patients were divided at random into training and test sets in a 7:3 ratio. In addition, the study compared T-cell repertoires in thyroid tissue and in blood from six Graves' hyperthyroidism patients. After blood sampling, hyperthyroidism patients were treated with methimazole at a starting dose of 30 mg daily, and ophthalmopathy patients were treated with high-dose intravenous methylprednisolone. According to the paper, TCR Vbeta CDR3 sequencing was carried out on 135 peripheral blood samples, which came from 40 to 45 ophthalmopathy, approximately 78 hyperthyroidism and roughly 17 progressor patients. Findings and caveats that apply to the study as a whole: Most expanded thyroid clonotypes (frequency above 0.001) were also detected in blood, a finding suggesting that blood repertoires may reflect thyroid immune responses. In validation, the model predicted progression to ophthalmopathy with around 71% sensitivity and roughly 75% specificity, a median of around 6.6 months before onset. In cross-validation, a model built on a 13 V-J signature told ophthalmopathy apart from stable hyperthyroidism with under 90% sensitivity and about 81% specificity, and in testing the same model reached 80%/75%. Sample size was not statistically predetermined, and blinding of investigators to group allocation was not performed.

The CDR3 starts with the cysteine, ends with the phenylalanine, and has 16 residues. The kept DNA is CDR3 alone, 48 bases in frame from the first base. CDR1 and CDR2 were assigned from the germline V gene as MDHEN and SYDVKM. The trim is 9 bases for V and 0 bases for J, with a gap of 19 bases between the germline ends. The TCR beta CDR3 regions were amplified from RNA transcripts. For the first round of RT-PCR on the TCR CDR3, the HTBI primer set was used together with the Qiagen OneStep RT-PCR kit. A second multiplex PCR round built the libraries, followed by size selection and purification. Sequencing of the libraries was done on an Illumina HiSeq2000 using paired-end 100 bp reads. Per the authors' processing: SOAPnuke was used to process the raw data, removing reads that contained adapters or uncalled bases, had a mean Phred below 15, or lacked an exact match to the constant primer or identifier. COPE v1.2.5 was used to merge high-quality paired reads, and clonotypes were defined as unique nucleotide sequences. MiTCR v1.1 was used to align clonotypes to the IMGT TRBV, TRBD and TRBJ reference segments. Analysis was restricted to V-J combinations with a frequency above 0.0001, which covered 98% to 99.2% of repertoires. The TCS score was defined as the ratio of F50 (clonal expansion) to E x V (chaos), calculated using BLOSUM62-based TCRdist between CDR3 peptides within each V-J. Welch's t-statistics and random forest reduced 514 V-J features to around 14, which were used in a naive Bayes classifier (R e1071). TCRdb passed the public sequencing reads through fastp at Q25 and MiXCR, retaining productive beta sequences. Rows are unified per CDR3 protein, each entry keeping the most common DNA and genes. V and J calls and clone size were set by TCRdb, not the authors. This sample has 300,000 to 400,000 distinct CDR3 sequences in its table, and 15% to 20% of those were observed once. 45% to 50% of the sample comes from the top ten.

This clonotype was seen at least ten times. The target of this receptor is not known. It has no much larger one-base neighbor in the sample; base qualities were not kept. A patient counted as having stable Graves' hyperthyroidism if no progression to ophthalmopathy occurred over 18 months of follow-up. Hyperthyroidism patients were newly diagnosed, with disease duration under 2 months, and aged 18 to 65 years. Patients with uncontrolled infections, other autoimmune diseases, pregnancy or lactation were excluded. Clinical symptoms, serum thyroxine and TRAb, thyroid ultrasound, and orbital computed tomography formed the basis for the diagnoses. PBMCs were separated from 10 ml of fresh peripheral blood using Ficoll-Paque density gradient centrifugation. Total RNA was extracted with Trizol reagent, and quality was checked on an Agilent 2100 Bioanalyzer.

The origin of this receptor is a woman between 50 and 59 years old with Graves' hyperthyroidism. Sequencing was done on a sample of blood. Here the chain combines TRBV28 and TRBJ2-3, with the D segment identity uncertain. Here the CDR3 is given as CASSLDWSPSTDTQYF. Here is the DNA: TGTGCCAGTTCCCTGGATTGGTCCCCTAGCACAGATACGCAGTATTTT. This CDR3, with the reference TRBV28 and TRBJ2-3 proteins standing in past its ends, gives the full variable domain DVKVTQSSRYLVKRTGEKVFLECVQDMDHENMFWYRQDPGLGLRLIYFSYDVKMKEKGDIPEGYSVSREKKERFSLILESASTNQTSMYLCASSLDWSPSTDTQYFGPGTRLTVL.